Following are 18 T cell receptor beta chains from one sample sequenced in a study of blood T cell repertoires in COVID-19. TCRdb's table, derived via immunoSEQ multiplex PCR, lists solely in-frame clones and lacks some. The sample consists of about 270,000 clones, about 86% of them appearing once. The sequenced sample was peripheral blood. The receptors shown here come from a woman aged 55-70 years with active or convalescent COVID-19.

Only one count was recorded for this clone. V and J are TRBV18 and TRBJ1-3, with D perhaps TRBD1 (6 bases). The CDR3 is 15 amino acids. V gave up 5 bases and J gave up 4 bases, with 15 bases separating them. Germline V gene sequence: CDR1 KGHSH, CDR2 LQKENI. DNA of the CDR3: TGTGCCAGCTCAAACGACAGGTTGGCGGGAAACACCATATATTTT. This codes for CASSNDRLAGNTIYF.

Concerning this clone: Other DNA sequences in the sample encode the same CDR3. The V call is TRBV7-3, the J call TRBJ1-2; 8 positions agree with TRBD1. The germline CDR1 and CDR2 sequences are SGHTA and FQGTGA. CDR3 length equals 13 residues. The V segment lost 5 bases and the J segment 5 bases; nucleotides outside the gene matches: 4. The CDR3 here is CASSPTGGYGYTF. The CDR3 nucleotides are TGTGCCAGCAGCCCCACAGGGGGGTATGGCTACACCTTC.

This clone was observed a single time. The V gene is TRBV18, the J gene TRBJ2-2; D is uncertain. The V gene lost 6 bases and the J gene lost 3 bases, with 14 bases spanning the gap. This CDR3 is built from 15 residues. Germline V gene data show CDR1 as KGHSH and CDR2 as LQKENI. CDR3 residues: CASSLQPRDTGELFF. CDR3 in DNA: TGTGCCAGCTCTCTCCAGCCCCGGGACACCGGGGAGCTGTTTTTT.

The rearrangement uses TRBV10-3 and TRBJ1-5; TRBD1 might be the D (6 bases). V gave up 3 bases and J gave up 4 bases, with 16 bases separating them. The CDR3 is 16 amino acids. Germline V gene lookup returns CDR1 ENHRY and CDR2 SYGVKD. The CDR3 spells CAISDPNREGNQPQHF. Written as DNA, the CDR3 is TGTGCCATCAGTGATCCCAACAGGGAAGGTAATCAGCCCCAGCATTTT.

The chain links TRBV9 to TRBJ2-1, with TRBD1 as a possible D gene (6 bases). V was cut by 2 bases and J by 5 bases, with 8 bases left in between. Germline V gives CDR1 SGDLS, CDR2 YYNGEE. The CDR3 covers 13 residues. DNA for the CDR3: TGTGCCAGCAGCGTTCGGACAGACAATGAGCAGTTCTTC. This translates into CASSVRTDNEQFF.

The V gene is TRBV21-1, the J gene TRBJ1-3; the D call in the table, TRBD1, was not verified against the DNA. TRBV21-1 is marked as a pseudogene. This CDR3 has 15 amino acids. The CDR3 DNA is TGTGCCAGGCCACAGGGGTCTCTCTCTGGAAACACCATATATTTT. Amino acids: CARPQGSLSGNTIYF.

This clone was recorded a few times. The chain uses TRBV5-3 and TRBJ1-4; TRBD1 agrees at 8 bases. Being an ORF, TRBV5-3 has a function that is uncertain. The CDR3 length is 15 residues. V shed 4 bases and J 8 bases; nucleotides not matched to a gene: 10. The chain's CDR3 is CARSASGTGLEKLFF. CDR3 nucleotide sequence: TGTGCCAGAAGCGCCTCCGGGACAGGATTAGAAAAACTGTTTTTT.

The gene calls are TRBV14 and TRBJ1-4, with 11 bases identical to TRBD1. The CDR3 is 13 amino acids. Germline loops: CDR1 SGHDN, CDR2 FVKESK. V was clipped by 3 bases and J by 10 bases; unmatched bases: 1. For the CDR3, the DNA is TGTGCCAGCAGCCAGGGACAGGGGGGAAAACTGTTTTTT. This encodes CASSQGQGGKLFF.

The CDR3 loop is CASSLVGGDTGSNQPQHF. The CDR3 bases are TGTGCCAGCAGCTTAGTAGGAGGAGACACAGGGTCCAATCAGCCCCAGCATTTT. The gene calls are TRBV7-9 and TRBJ1-5; D is perhaps TRBD1 (6 bases). This CDR3 is 18 amino acids long. V was shortened by 1 base and J by 3 bases, with 19 bases between the two germline ends. The germline CDR1 and CDR2 sequences are SEHNR and FQNEAQ (reference sequence).

The chain carries TRBV10-3 and TRBJ1-4; no reliable D call. Between the trimmed V and J ends, which lost 0 bases and 4 bases, there was a span of 15 bases. The CDR3 sequence is 17 residues long. Germline V gene sequence: CDR1 ENHRY, CDR2 SYGVKD. This CDR3 is CAISESGGKAVNEKLFF. The CDR3 region has the DNA TGTGCCATCAGTGAGTCTGGAGGGAAGGCGGTTAATGAAAAACTGTTTTTT.

DNA for the CDR3: TGTGCCAGCAGCCATCACGCAGGGGGCGAGCAGTACTTC. Encoded protein: CASSHHAGGEQYF. This rearrangement joins TRBV3-1 (or the pseudogene TRBV3-2) to TRBJ2-7; 7 bases are a match to TRBD1. Germline V gives CDR1 LGHDT, CDR2 YNNKEL (reference sequence). The CDR3 runs to 13 residues. Germline trimming cut 3 bases from V and 6 bases from J; bases unmatched to any gene: 5.

This rearrangement joins TRBV9 to TRBJ1-1, with 8 positions matching TRBD1. The CDR3 extends over 13 amino acids. V dropped 4 bases and J dropped 5; count of bases not matched to a gene: 4. Germline V CDR1 and CDR2: SGDLS, YYNGEE. The CDR3, as DNA: TGTGCCAGCAGCACAGGGGGAAGTACTGAAGCTTTCTTT. Protein sequence: CASSTGGSTEAFF.

This chain connects TRBV7-9 to TRBJ2-7; the D gene is possibly TRBD1 (6 bases). From germline, CDR1 is SEHNR and CDR2 FQNEAQ (reference sequence). The CDR3 spans 13 residues. V was shortened by 7 bases and J by 3 bases, with 13 bases between the two germline ends. CDR3: CASTPQGRYEQYF. The CDR3 DNA reads TGTGCCAGCACCCCCCAGGGGCGCTACGAGCAGTACTTC. Full variable domain (remainder filled in from reference TRBV7-9 and TRBJ2-7): DTGVSQNPRHKITKRGQNVTFRCDPISEHNRLYWYRQTLGQGPEFLTYFQNEAQLEKSRLLSDRFSAERPKGSFSTLEIQRTEQGDSAMYLCASTPQGRYEQYFGPGTRLTVT.

The chain is built from TRBV19 and TRBJ1-6; no clear D. V was cut by 7 bases and J by 2 bases, with 12 bases left in between. CDR1 and CDR2 (germline): LNHDA, SQIVND (reference sequence). The CDR3 spans 15 residues. The CDR3 sequence: CASTPRSTYNSPLHF. CDR3 DNA sequence: TGTGCCAGTACCCCGCGGTCAACCTATAATTCACCCCTCCACTTT.

The J gene is TRBJ2-5, the V gene TRBV5-5, with a possible D match to TRBD2 (7 bases). V was clipped by 0 bases and J by 7 bases, with 13 bases between them. The CDR3 totals 14 residues. Looked up from germline, CDR1 is SGHKS and CDR2 is YYEKEE (reference sequence). The CDR3 sequence is CASSLDQGGGTQYF. For the CDR3, the DNA is TGTGCCAGCAGCTTGGACCAGGGAGGGGGGACCCAGTACTTC.

The chain carries TRBV19 and TRBJ2-5; the D is unclear. Trimming removed 5 bases at V and 2 bases at J, with 12 bases between. Germline V gene sequence: CDR1 LNHDA, CDR2 SQIVND (reference sequence). The CDR3 is 14 residues long. The CDR3 sequence: CASSSPPEQETQYF. The CDR3 DNA reads as TGTGCCAGTAGTTCCCCCCCGGAGCAAGAGACCCAGTACTTC.

The V call is TRBV7-9, the J call TRBJ2-5; maybe TRBD1 (6 bases). V lost 4 bases to trimming and J lost 5 bases, with 17 bases between them. The CDR3 runs to 15 residues. Germline V CDR1 and CDR2: SEHNR, FQNEAQ (reference sequence). The CDR3 is CASSSVTGKWETQYF. The CDR3 DNA reads as TGTGCCAGCAGCTCAGTCACAGGGAAATGGGAGACCCAGTACTTC.

This chain's CDR3 is CASSLMTGEAFF. The CDR3 region has the DNA TGTGCCAGCAGTTTAATGACAGGGGAAGCTTTCTTT. The chain couples TRBV12-3 or TRBV12-4 to TRBJ1-1; 7 bases map to TRBD1. J lost 8 bases, V lost 2 bases, and 2 bases had no gene match. The CDR3 covers 12 residues.